This T cell receptor beta chain is drawn from a study of cytotoxic CD8 clonotypes in ibrutinib-treated CLL. Study-level background: The study included 11 relapsed/refractory and roughly 16 treatment-naive patients; 17 had IGHV unmutated disease.

A word on this clone: Its antigen is currently unknown.

Here immunoSEQ multiplex PCR was the method, and the copy in TCRdb shows in-frame clones only, minus some. The table lists approximately 340,000 clones, roughly two thirds of them singletons. Overall study findings and caveats: The study found clonality rose at ibrutinib response, then fell toward baseline at progression.

The germline V and J ends were trimmed by 7 bases and 6 bases, with 17 bases remaining between them. This CDR3 region has 13 residues. Germline assignment: CDR1 SGDLS and CDR2 YYNGEE. Sequenced material: PBMCs, taken after 36 months of ibrutinib treatment. The chain recombines TRBV9 with TRBJ2-7; a weak D match, TRBD2 (5 bases). This receptor was taken from a human donor with chronic lymphocytic leukemia. CDR3 loop: CASSVREWGEQYF. The CDR3 nucleotides are TGTGCCAGCTCCGTGAGGGAGTGGGGCGAGCAGTACTTC.